The TCR beta chain under discussion was sequenced for a study of blood T cells in healthy people across ages (dated by TCRdb to between 2015 and 2016). Study-wide context: In model experiments, template switching captured roughly one uniquely barcoded TCR beta cDNA molecule for every two T cells. Donors were grouped into four age groups: young (average roughly 16 years), middle-aged (39), aged (around 60) and long-lived (around 80). To avoid experimental bias, donors of different ages were distributed randomly across sequencing lanes. Using the same blood draw, the study looked at two additional independent replicas of 1 million unique cDNA reads for two donors, one aged 18 to 29 and the other aged 80 or older. To track age-related changes in TCR beta repertoire diversity, the study relied on deep sequencing normalized with unique cDNA molecular identifiers. Broader findings and caveats from the paper: Compared with the aged group, the long-lived group had more naive CD4+ T cells, fewer expanded clones and increased TCR diversity, suggesting age selection. Because the CMV infection status of the donors was unknown, age-related changes in expanded clonotypes may potentially have been confounded. Since profiling was done on bulk unsorted PBMCs, naive and antigen-experienced compartments could not be conclusively compared. A strong correlation was found between observed TCR beta diversity and the percentage of naive T cells measured by flow cytometry. Observed TCR beta diversity per million T cells fell roughly linearly with age, and a significant reduction was already apparent by age around 40. Total diversity estimates from one million sequenced T cells were considered lower bounds and underestimates.

Inclusive of the bounding cysteine and phenylalanine, the CDR3 is 13 residues long. The CDR3 DNA has 39 bases and is translated from base 1. Per the germline V gene (reference sequence), DFQATT is the CDR1 and SNEGSKA is the CDR2. Receptor libraries were prepared by 5' RACE. The instrument was an Illumina HiSeq 2500. A second PCR of roughly 7 to 12 cycles was run with a J-beta primer mix and a sample-barcoded 5' primer. A unique molecular identifier was introduced onto each TCR beta cDNA molecule by a template-switch 5' adaptor carrying 12 random nucleotides. At least 2.5 million CDR3-containing paired-end reads were obtained from each sample. First-strand cDNA was synthesized from all RNA with the Mint cDNA synthesis kit, primed by a TRBC-specific oligonucleotide. Following uracil-DNA glycosylase treatment, all cDNA underwent a first 18-cycle PCR with the universal primers M1SS and BC2_uni_R. In the source study's methods: Each sample was normalized by randomly selecting 1 million high-quality reads, each carrying a distinct molecular identifier. Reads with shared molecular identifiers were discarded instead of being binned into consensus sequences. MiTCR, with a Q25 quality threshold and the strictest error-elimination algorithm, was used for CDR3 identification, clonotype clustering and error correction. A nonparametric unseen species model with Euler transformation was used to estimate a lower bound on total TCR beta diversity. The public reads were run again by TCRdb, first through fastp at Q25 and then through MiXCR, and only productive beta chains were kept. A single entry per CDR3 protein holds the most common genes and DNA from its merged rows. The V and J calls, along with clone size, are taken from TCRdb and not from the paper's own processing. Here the sample has about 1.1 million distinct CDR3 sequences; roughly two fifths occur a single time. Clones ranked in the top ten supply 10% to 15% of the sample.

This clonotype was seen a handful of times. Its binding antigen is unknown. No much larger clonotype is one base removed from it; base qualities were not supplied. Donors were a few dozen systemically healthy Caucasian individuals from Russia aged roughly 6 to 90 years. Approximately 10 milliliters of peripheral blood were collected from each donor into EDTA-treated Vacutainer tubes. Ficoll-Paque density-gradient centrifugation was used to isolate PBMCs, with at least 7 million per sample. Total RNA, at least 6 micrograms per sample, was extracted from PBMCs with Trizol reagent. The percentages of naive CD45RAhigh/CD27high T cells were determined by flow cytometry on a PBMC aliquot from every donor.

The sequenced material came from blood. The sequence links TRBV20-1 to TRBJ2-1; 8 middle bases align to TRBD2. This clonotype was sampled from a man between 18 and 29 years old in good health. The CDR3 reads as follows: CSPTGGANNEQFF. The bases read TGCAGCCCCACCGGGGGGGCCAACAATGAGCAGTTCTTC.